The clone carrying this T cell receptor beta chain has a handful of counts. Its specificity is unknown. This sample is part of a study of T cell repertoires in cytomegalovirus infection. Study at large: TCR beta signatures that were public indicated CMV infection and matching HLA type.

Using its own MiXCR run on the reads, TCRdb lists one record per CDR3 protein. The sample lists approximately 160,000 distinct CDR3 sequences, under 20% occurring once. Findings and caveats of the study: Cumulative frequency (of public TCR beta family members) identified carriers of CMV plus the relevant HLA. What dominated the ex vivo response were HLA-C-restricted CMV-specific TCR beta clonotypes.

The source material was CD8+ T cells from PBMCs. The origin of this receptor is a human donor in good health (CMV status not recorded). Some clones in this sample may be carry-over from other donors' samples.

CDR3 DNA: TGTGCCAGCAGTTTCCGGGGGCGGGGGGCGCAAGAGACCCAGTACTTC. It specifies CASSFRGRGAQETQYF. The chain couples TRBV28 to TRBJ2-5, with 8 bases fitting TRBD2. J lost 2 bases, V lost 3 bases, and 8 bases had no gene match. The CDR3 runs 16 residues. The germline V gene has CDR1 MDHEN and CDR2 SYDVKM.